The clone carrying this T cell receptor beta chain has just one count. Its antigen is unknown. Only in-frame clones appear in the TCRdb table, and some are missing; sequencing was by immunoSEQ multiplex PCR. The table records more than 15,000 clones, over 70% of them present only once. The sample originates from a study of PD-1 blockade in classical Hodgkin lymphoma. General study results and limits: Newly diagnosed patients reportedly had lower baseline TCR diversity than healthy donors.

Described time point: cycle 4 day 1 (C4D1), after less than seven weeks of nivolumab. All the patients suffered relapse after autologous stem cell transplantation, and brentuximab vedotin exposure differed. Purification of CD4+ T cells from thawed PBMCs was performed via magnetic negative selection. Patients showed best responses of complete response, partial response or progressive disease. Trimming removed 6 bases at V and 2 bases at J, with 11 bases between. Germline CDR1 is SGHRS and CDR2 is YFSETQ. The CDR3 contains 14 residues. The TCR was taken from a human donor with classical Hodgkin lymphoma. V usage is TRBV5-1 and J usage is TRBJ2-2, with D unresolved. Sample: CD4+ T cells from blood, taken before the fourth cycle of nivolumab. CDR3 in amino acids: CASTHDSNTGELFF. The CDR3, as DNA: TGCGCCAGCACCCACGACTCAAACACCGGGGAGCTGTTTTTT.